This is a list of T cell receptor beta chains from one sample in a study of cytomegalovirus exposure and HLA in healthy donors. Data came from immunoSEQ multiplex PCR; TCRdb stores just in-frame clones and leaves some out. Of under 200,000 clones listed, about 71% are singletons. The sequenced material came from PBMCs. These TCRs come from a woman aged 40 to 55 in good health and CMV-seropositive. CDR3s leave out the opening cysteine and the closing phenylalanine or tryptophan.

TRBV9,TRBJ2-3,ASSERDRGQIDTQY
TRBV28,TRBJ1-1,ASSLQGFFEAF
TRBV6-5,TRBJ2-7,ASSSYDRTFSYEQY
TRBV10-3,TRBJ2-5,ATSGTNYGETQY
TRBV18,TRBJ1-3,ASSPGQVYSGNTIY
TRBV7-9,TRBJ2-7,ASSSRDRDSYEQY
TRBV28,TRBJ1-2,ASSATHSRDRYGYT
TRBV12-5,TRBJ1-5,ASRGGDQPQH
TRBV6-5,TRBJ1-2,ASSLDRGGGGYP
TRBV5-4,TRBJ1-2,ASSLAMGSAYGYT
TRBV15,TRBJ1-6,ATSRDRVEGGNSPLH
TRBV9,TRBJ1-1,ASSPQTGNTEAF
TRBV2,TRBJ1-5,ASSYSGQGNQPQH
TRBV28,TRBJ2-3,ASSSTSGSADTQY
TRBV27,TRBJ2-5,ASNLGTSGSETQY
TRBV9,TRBJ2-7,ASSVGSGEIYEQY
TRBV18,TRBJ1-1,ASSPFRGEGTEAF
TRBV5-1,TRBJ2-1,ASSLLAGLLNEQF
TRBV4-3,TRBJ2-3,ASSQDGTSGGAVDTQY
TRBV7-9,TRBJ1-5,ASSLGPDQPQH
TRBV9,TRBJ2-1,ASSVVQRGEEQF
TRBV6-6,TRBJ1-2,ASAGTGGDGLYGYT
TRBV7-9,TRBJ2-7,SSSVDRYEQY
TRBV19,TRBJ2-5,ASSIVPGTFETQY
TRBV13,TRBJ1-2,ASSQYAANYGYT
TRBV7-9,TRBJ1-2,ASSPTGGNYGYT
TRBV7-2,TRBJ2-3,ASSRAGGSTDTQY
TRBV19,TRBJ2-1,ASSSGSEQF
TRBV7-3,TRBJ2-1,ASSLTGTTYNEQF